What follows describes a single T cell receptor beta chain. TCRdb keeps only in-frame clones here, not all; method: immunoSEQ multiplex PCR. The sample shows about 520,000 clones, around 73% of them seen only once. This sample is drawn from a study of shared clonotypes between healthy human individuals. This CDR3 contains 13 residues. The V gene's germline CDR1 is LGHNA and CDR2 YSLEER. The V end was cut by 0 bases, the J end by 6 bases, with 8 bases between. Genomic DNA, for the unsorted samples, came from some 100 million PBMCs. The sample consisted of PBMCs. J is TRBJ1-2 and V is TRBV4-3; tentatively, D is TRBD1 (6 bases). This TCR was recovered from a woman in her 40s in good health. Some clones in this sample may be carry-over from other donors' samples. The CDR3 nucleotides are TGCGCCAGCAGCCAAGACAGGGGACATGGCTACACCTTC. It yields the protein CASSQDRGHGYTF.